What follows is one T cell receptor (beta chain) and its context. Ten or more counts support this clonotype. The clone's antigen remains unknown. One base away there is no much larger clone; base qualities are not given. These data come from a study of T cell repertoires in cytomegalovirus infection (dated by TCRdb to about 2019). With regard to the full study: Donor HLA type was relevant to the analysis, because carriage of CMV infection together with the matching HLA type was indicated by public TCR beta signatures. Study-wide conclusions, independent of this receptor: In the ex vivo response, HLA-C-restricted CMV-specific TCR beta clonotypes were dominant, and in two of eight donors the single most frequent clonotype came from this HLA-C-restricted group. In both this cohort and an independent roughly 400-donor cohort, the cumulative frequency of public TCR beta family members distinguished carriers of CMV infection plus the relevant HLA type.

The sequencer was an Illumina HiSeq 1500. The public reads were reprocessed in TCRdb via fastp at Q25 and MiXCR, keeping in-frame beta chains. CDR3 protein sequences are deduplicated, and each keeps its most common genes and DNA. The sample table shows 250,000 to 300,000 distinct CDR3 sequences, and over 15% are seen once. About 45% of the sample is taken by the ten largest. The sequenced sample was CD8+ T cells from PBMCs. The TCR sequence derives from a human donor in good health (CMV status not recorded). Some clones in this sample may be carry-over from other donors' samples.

At the DNA level, the sequence is TGTGCCAGCAGCTTATTCTGGGGAGGAGAGACCCAGTACTTC. The translation is CASSLFWGGETQYF. The receptor chain draws on TRBV7-8 and TRBJ2-5; TRBD2 could be the D gene, as 6 bases match. According to the germline V gene, CDR1 reads SGHVS and CDR2 reads FQNEAQ. From its cysteine to its phenylalanine, the CDR3 spans 14 amino acids. Only the CDR3 DNA is retained, 42 bases long and in frame from the first base. The germline ends are 11 bases apart after V is trimmed by 2 bases and J by 4 bases.